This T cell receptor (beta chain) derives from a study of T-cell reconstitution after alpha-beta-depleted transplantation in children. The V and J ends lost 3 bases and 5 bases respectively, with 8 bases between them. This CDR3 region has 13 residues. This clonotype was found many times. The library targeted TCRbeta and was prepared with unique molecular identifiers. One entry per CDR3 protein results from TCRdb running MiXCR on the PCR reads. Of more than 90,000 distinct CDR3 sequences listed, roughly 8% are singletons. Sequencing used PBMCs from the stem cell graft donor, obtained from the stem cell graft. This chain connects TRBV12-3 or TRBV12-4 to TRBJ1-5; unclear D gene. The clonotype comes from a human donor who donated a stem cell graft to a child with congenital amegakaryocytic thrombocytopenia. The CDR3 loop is CASSFVGYQPQHF. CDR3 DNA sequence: TGTGCCAGCAGTTTTGTGGGGTATCAGCCCCAGCATTTT.